The following is a TCR beta chain sequence with its context. The antigen is unknown. These data are taken from a study of human T cells and chemical hapten exposure. Across the whole study: The scalp of each patient received a weekly diphenylcyclopropenone dose for the full approximately 25-week study. Reading of the patch tests, which applied 0.01% DPC to the upper back, occurred at 6 days.

Time point denoted: pre-sensitization, week 0. Treatment indicated: therapeutic diphenylcyclopropenone sensitization with weekly scalp DPC. TCRdb processed the RACE reads anew with MiXCR; each CDR3 protein has one entry. This table has more than 250,000 distinct CDR3 sequences, 7.5% to 8% appearing once. General study results and limits: Donors were affected by alopecia, so their immune reaction might vary from that of healthy individuals.

This sample comprised whole blood, obtained in connection with sensitization to the hapten diphenylcyclopropenone (DPC). The sequence derives from a young man with alopecia areata. Some clones in this sample may be carry-over from other donors' samples.

CDR3 amino acids: CASSSLAGGTYEQYF. Here the CDR3 DNA reads TGTGCCAGCAGTTCCCTAGCGGGGGGTACCTACGAGCAGTACTTC. V gene TRBV28 combines with J gene TRBJ2-7; TRBD2 matches at 11 bases. V lost 4 bases and J lost 2; bases outside the gene matches: 4. Germline CDR1 and CDR2: MDHEN and SYDVKM. The CDR3 spans 15 residues. The whole variable domain, remainder taken from reference TRBV28 and TRBJ2-7, is DVKVTQSSRYLVKRTGEKVFLECVQDMDHENMFWYRQDPGLGLRLIYFSYDVKMKEKGDIPEGYSVSREKKERFSLILESASTNQTSMYLCASSSLAGGTYEQYFGPGTRLTVT.